The 18 T cell receptor beta chains below all came from one sample that was sequenced in a study of glioma-infiltrating T cells. TCR alpha and beta CDR3 regions were amplified from RNA using iRepertoire nested multiplex PCR. TCRdb re-called the multiplex PCR reads through MiXCR, storing one row per CDR3 protein. This table has 4,000 to 5,000 distinct CDR3 sequences, approximately 34% appearing once. Sequencing used glioma tissue, nonneoplastic brain tissue, or PBMCs (not recorded which). The origin of the receptors is a human donor with low-grade glioma or glioblastoma, undergoing nonglioma brain surgery, or in good health (not recorded which).

This clonotype ranks as large. The genes are TRBV27 and TRBJ2-7; no firm D call. Trimming shortened V by 3 bases and J by 2 bases, and 8 bases separated the two germline ends. Germline V gene lookup returns CDR1 MNHEY and CDR2 SMNVEV (reference sequence). The CDR3 spans 13 residues. The CDR3 sequence is CASSFSRTYEQYF. For the CDR3, the DNA is TGTGCCAGCAGTTTTTCCCGTACCTACGAGCAGTACTTC.

Worth noting for this clonotype: Sequence at one end of the junction differs from germline and may be a read error. This rearrangement joins TRBV6-2 or TRBV6-3 to TRBJ1-1; no reliable D call. CDR3 length equals 11 residues. The germline V gene has CDR1 MNHEY and CDR2 SVGEGT. The CDR3 nucleotides are TGTGCTAGCAGTTACCCCCCCACAGCTTTATTT. Its translation is CASSYPPTALF.

This clonotype came up many times. The CDR3 region is CASSQGHTQYF. The CDR3 coding sequence is TGTGCCAGCAGTCAAGGCCATACGCAGTATTTT. The chain uses TRBV13 and TRBJ2-3; D unclear. The V gene lost 6 bases and the J gene lost 7 bases, with 8 bases spanning the gap. CDR1 PRHDT and CDR2 FYEKMQ come from the germline V gene (reference sequence). This CDR3 has 11 residues. Using reference TRBV13 and TRBJ2-3 for the parts outside the CDR3, the full variable domain is AAGVIQSPRHLIKEKRETATLKCYPIPRHDTVYWYQQGPGQDPQFLISFYEKMQSDKGSIPDRFSAQQFSDYHSELNMSSLELGDSALYFCASSQGHTQYFGPGTRLTVL.

For this clonotype: Germline is not matched at one junction end, which may reflect a read error. J is TRBJ2-1 and V is TRBV6-1, with D maybe TRBD1 (6 bases). This CDR3 comprises 15 residues. Germline CDR1 MNHNS, CDR2 SASEGT. The CDR3 coding sequence is TGTGCCAGCAGTGCCGGACAGCTTAGACAAGAGACCCAGCTCTTC. This encodes CASSAGQLRQETQLF.

In this sample, this clonotype turned up many times. The chain combines TRBV10-3 with TRBJ1-3; D not resolved. The V gene's germline CDR1 is ENHRY and CDR2 SYGVKD. This CDR3 is built from 13 residues. The V end was cut by 8 bases, the J end by 3 bases, with 11 bases between. The CDR3 loop reads CAISELYGNTIYF. CDR3 sequence (DNA): TGTGCCATCTCTGAGCTTTATGGAAACACCATATATTTT.

The V gene is TRBV27, the J gene TRBJ2-7; unclear D gene. Trimming stripped 6 bases from V and 2 bases from J, with 14 bases between. CDR3 length: 14 amino acids. The V gene's germline CDR1 is MNHEY and CDR2 SMNVEV (reference sequence). CDR3 sequence reads: CASSQKDGPYEQYV. CDR3 coding DNA: TGTGCCAGCAGCCAAAAGGACGGACCCTACGAGCAGTACGTC.

The rearrangement uses TRBV6-2 or TRBV6-3 and TRBJ2-3; 10 bases fit TRBD1. The germline V gene has CDR1 MNHEY and CDR2 SVGEGT. Trimming removed 8 bases from V and 4 bases from J; junction bases left unmatched: 12. This CDR3 region has 16 residues. The CDR3: CASRYGGGQGSDTQYF. As DNA, the CDR3 is TGTGCCAGCCGATACGGGGGGGGACAGGGGTCAGATACGCAGTATTTT.

The rearrangement links TRBV6-2 or TRBV6-3 to TRBJ1-1; perhaps TRBD1 as D (5 bases). The CDR3 extends over 16 amino acids. From germline, CDR1 is MNHEY and CDR2 SVGEGT. Trimming took off 2 bases at V and 4 bases at J, with 17 bases between the two ends. Written as DNA, the CDR3 is TGTGCCAGCAGTTACACTTCGAAGACAGCTTTCACTGAAGCTTTCTTT. This codes for CASSYTSKTAFTEAFF.

Turning to this clonotype: The germline gene is not matched at one end of the junction; a read error may be the cause. V usage is TRBV12-3 or TRBV12-4 and J usage is TRBJ1-5; TRBD1 matches 9 bases. The CDR3 is made up of 16 amino acids. The CDR3, as DNA: TGTGCAAGCAGTTTCGGGACAGGGTCGAGCAATCAGCCCCAGCATTTT. Its protein product is CASSFGTGSSNQPQHF.

This clonotype is termed large. This chain joins TRBV25-1 and TRBJ2-3; the D is unclear. This CDR3 region has 14 residues. The ends were cut back, 6 bases at V and 0 bases at J, with 10 bases in the middle. Germline lookup yields CDR1 MGHDK and CDR2 SYGVNS. CDR3: CASSAHSSTDTQYF. The CDR3 region has the DNA TGTGCCAGCAGCGCACACAGTAGCACAGATACGCAGTATTTT.

DNA of the CDR3: TGCAGTGCTATAAGAGACAGGTGTATAAGGGCGACTAATGAAAAACTGTTTTTT. Encoded protein: CSAIRDRCIRATNEKLFF. The chain combines TRBV20-1 with TRBJ1-4; D might be TRBD1 (6 bases). The CDR3 sequence is 18 residues long. The germline V and J ends were trimmed by 4 bases and 2 bases, with 23 bases remaining between them. From germline, CDR1 is DFQATT and CDR2 SNEGSKA (reference sequence).

Comments on this clonotype: Relative to the germline gene, one junction end is altered; a read error may explain this. The chain joins TRBV20-1 to TRBJ1-1; TRBD1 might be the D (6 bases). The CDR3 spans 15 residues. CDR1 is DFQATT and CDR2 is SNEGSKA in the germline V gene (reference sequence). The DNA of the CDR3 is TGCAGTGTTAGAGACGGACAGTCATACAACACTGAAGCTTTCTTT. Translating gives CSVRDGQSYNTEAFF.

In its sample, this clonotype is medium-sized (0.01 to 0.1%). V and J are TRBV4-1 and TRBJ2-2, with D perhaps given as TRBD1 or TRBD2 (5 bases each). CDR3 length: 17 residues. The V gene lost 2 bases and the J gene lost 5 bases, with 18 bases spanning the gap. Germline V gene sequence: CDR1 MGHRA, CDR2 YSYEKL. CDR3 loop: CASSQTGGLSQTGELFF. The CDR3 DNA reads as TGCGCCAGCAGCCAAACTGGGGGTCTATCCCAGACCGGGGAGCTGTTTTTT.

V usage is TRBV29-1 and J usage is TRBJ2-3; D not certain. The CDR3 covers 13 residues. V was pared by 3 bases and J by 2 bases, with 9 bases between. Germline values: CDR1 SQVTM, CDR2 ANQGSEA. CDR3 amino acids: CSVDPGFTDTQYF. DNA for the CDR3: TGCAGCGTTGACCCCGGGTTCACAGATACGCAGTATTTT.

This clonotype was detected ten times or more. This chain uses TRBV2 with TRBJ2-3; 9 positions agree with TRBD1. Trimming cost V 3 bases and J 2 bases; bases outside gene matches: 6. The V gene's germline CDR1 is SNHLY and CDR2 FYNNEI. The CDR3 contains 16 residues. In DNA form, the CDR3 reads TGTGCCAGCAGTGACCCCGGGACAGGGATCACAGATACGCAGTATTTT. It codes for CASSDPGTGITDTQYF.

J is TRBJ2-1 and V is TRBV11-2, with 9 positions matching TRBD2. Germline V CDR1 and CDR2: SGHAT, FQNNGV. V dropped 1 base and J dropped 13; count of bases not matched to a gene: 11. The CDR3 contains 15 residues. CDR3 residues: CASSLGGGGAYEQFF. The DNA for the CDR3 is TGTGCCAGCAGCTTAGGAGGCGGGGGGGCGTACGAACAGTTCTTC.

This clonotype has a count of ten or more. An end of the junction does not agree with germline; a read error may underlie this. This sequence joins TRBV5-1 and TRBJ1-6, with D possibly TRBD1 on 5 matching bases. Germline V gene sequence: CDR1 SGHRS, CDR2 YFSETQ. CDR3 length: 15 amino acids. CDR3 in DNA: TGCGCCAGCAGGTTGGACGGCGGGGGTAATTCACCCCTCCACTTT. Translation: CASRLDGGGNSPLHF.

The table lists this clonotype with many counts. The chain has TRBV5-1 and TRBJ1-4, with 7 nucleotides matching TRBD1. The CDR3 is made up of 16 amino acids. The V and J ends lost 4 bases and 5 bases, in that order; junction bases with no gene match: 11. Looked up from germline, CDR1 is SGHRS and CDR2 is YFSETQ. CDR3 in amino acids: CASSPGQQSQNEKLFF. Here the CDR3 DNA reads TGCGCCAGCAGCCCGGGACAGCAAAGCCAAAATGAAAAACTGTTTTTT.